This T cell receptor beta chain was found in a study of beta chain features in type 1 diabetes. Overall study results and limits: Small HLA sub-analyses could not settle whether HLA shapes TCRB rearrangement.

This clone was picked up a small number of times. What it binds is unknown. CDR3 size: 14 residues. Germline V gives CDR1 GTSNPN, CDR2 SVGIG (reference sequence). The V gene end was trimmed by 4 bases and the J gene end by 4 bases; junction bases not matched to a gene: 3. What was sequenced were expressed TCRB transcripts, since all of the isolated RNA had been reverse transcribed. Using immunoSEQ multiplex PCR, the repertoire was profiled, and TCRdb retains in-frame clones only, with some absent. The sample gives fewer than 350,000 clones, 20% of which show up once; 0.035% to 0.05% is in the top ten.

This clonotype originated in a woman younger than 35 in good health. The J gene is TRBJ2-1, the V gene TRBV30; 11 bases match TRBD2. Sequenced: naive CD4+ T cells from blood. In DNA form, the CDR3 reads TGTGCCTGGAAGCGGACTAGCGGGTACAATGAGCAGTTCTTC. Its protein product is CAWKRTSGYNEQFF.